This TCR beta chain was retrieved from a study of glioma-infiltrating T cells (dated by TCRdb to about 2016). Describing the broader study: Glioma tissue, non-neoplastic brain tissue and matched peripheral blood mononuclear cells were used as sources from which TCR alpha- and beta-chain repertoires were sequenced. The paired cohort comprised three low-grade glioma patients, roughly 8 primary glioblastoma patients and three non-glioma patients contributing non-neoplastic brain tissue. To gauge divergence between tissue and blood T-cell populations, every tissue-infiltrating repertoire was compared against the peripheral blood repertoire from the same patient.

Overall study outcomes, separate from this receptor: Very few CDR3 sequences were shared between tissue and blood, attributed to high CDR3 diversity and limited sampling. VJ-independent divergence between tissue and blood was found to be below expectation in non-neoplastic patients but above expectation in all gliomas, particularly low-grade gliomas. Group comparisons were based on small numbers of patients: three non-neoplastic, three low-grade glioma and eight glioblastoma patients.

TCR alpha and beta CDR3 regions were amplified with the iRepertoire nested amplicon-rescue multiplex PCR (arm-PCR) platform from RNA. The input for one-step reverse transcription and amplification was roughly 90-450 ng of either tissue mRNA or PBMC total RNA. Following bead purification, Illumina adapters were added through a secondary multiplex PCR, and the libraries were then gel-purified between 200 and 400 bp. Libraries carried internal 6-nucleotide barcodes used for demultiplexing. Sequencing of libraries was performed on an Illumina MiSeq with 2x220 or 2x250 nucleotide paired-end reads. The published analysis was carried out like this. FLASH 1.2.11 was used to merge paired reads, and BWA-MEM then aligned the reads to the GRCh37 human genome before TRA and TRB reads were extracted. V and J assignment used an IMGT-derived reference of cassette sequences and CDR3 motifs that included pseudogenes. Reads were translated in three frames, and productive CDR3s were defined by a C…FGXG motif without stop codons. Clonotypes were defined as unique combinations of V-J cassette pair and CDR3 amino acid sequence. Filtering of reads was based on Hamming distance, with the threshold set by the sequence error rate of each sample in mapped regions. Through fastp at Q25 and MiXCR, TCRdb rebuilt clones from the public reads, retaining in-frame beta chains. Rows merge per CDR3 protein into single entries with the most common DNA and genes. The V and J calls come from TCRdb's annotation, not from the publication. The sample contains roughly 200,000 distinct CDR3 sequences, about 32% of them found a single time. The top ten clones comprise around 20% of the sample.

To note about this clonotype: The antigen this receptor binds is unknown. Per-base qualities were not stored, and no clone one base away is much larger.

The TCR was taken from a human donor with low-grade glioma or glioblastoma, undergoing nonglioma brain surgery, or in good health (not recorded which). Sequencing was performed on glioma tissue, nonneoplastic brain tissue, or PBMCs (not recorded which).

The sequence in DNA is TGCAGTGCTACGGTTAGCGGGAGGGTCGGCAATGAGCAGTTCTTC. Its coded protein is CSATVSGRVGNEQFF. The rearrangement combines TRBV20-1 with TRBJ2-1, with 11 central nucleotides matching TRBD2. Based on the germline V gene (reference sequence), the CDR1 and CDR2 sequences are DFQATT and SNEGSKA. From cysteine to phenylalanine, the CDR3 is 15 amino acids long. Only the CDR3 part of the read is kept: 45 bases, read in frame from the first base. Trimming leaves V shorter by 4 bases and J shorter by 6 bases, with the junction holding 8 bases beyond the gene matches.